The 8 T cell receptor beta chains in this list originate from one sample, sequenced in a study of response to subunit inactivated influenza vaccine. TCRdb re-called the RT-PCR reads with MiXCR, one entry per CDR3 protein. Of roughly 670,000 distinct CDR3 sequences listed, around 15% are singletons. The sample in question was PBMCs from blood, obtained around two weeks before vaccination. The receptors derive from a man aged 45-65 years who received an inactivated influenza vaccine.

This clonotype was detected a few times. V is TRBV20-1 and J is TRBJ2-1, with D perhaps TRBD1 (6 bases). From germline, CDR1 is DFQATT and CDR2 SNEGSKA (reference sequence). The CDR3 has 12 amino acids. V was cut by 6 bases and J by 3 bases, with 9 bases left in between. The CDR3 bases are TGCAGTGCCATGGACAGCTACAATGAGCAGTTCTTC. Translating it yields CSAMDSYNEQFF.

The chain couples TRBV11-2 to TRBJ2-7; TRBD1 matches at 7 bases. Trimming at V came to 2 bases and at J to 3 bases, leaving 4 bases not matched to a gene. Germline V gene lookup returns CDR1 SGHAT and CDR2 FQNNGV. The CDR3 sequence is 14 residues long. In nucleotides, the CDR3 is TGTGCCAGCAGCTTACGGGGACAGATCTACGAGCAGTACTTC. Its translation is CASSLRGQIYEQYF.

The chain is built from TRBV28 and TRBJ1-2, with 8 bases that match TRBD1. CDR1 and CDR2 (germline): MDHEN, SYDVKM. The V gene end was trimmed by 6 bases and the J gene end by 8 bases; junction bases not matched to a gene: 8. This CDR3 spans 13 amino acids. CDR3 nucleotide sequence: TGTGCCAGCAGAAGACAGGGGCGCAGGGGCTACACCTTC. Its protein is CASRRQGRRGYTF.

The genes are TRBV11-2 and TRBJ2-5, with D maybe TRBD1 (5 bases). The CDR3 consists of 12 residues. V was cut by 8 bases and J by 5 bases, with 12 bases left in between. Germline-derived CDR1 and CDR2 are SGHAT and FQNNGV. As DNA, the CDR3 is TGTGCCAGCCAACAGGTTATCGAGACCCAGTACTTC. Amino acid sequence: CASQQVIETQYF.

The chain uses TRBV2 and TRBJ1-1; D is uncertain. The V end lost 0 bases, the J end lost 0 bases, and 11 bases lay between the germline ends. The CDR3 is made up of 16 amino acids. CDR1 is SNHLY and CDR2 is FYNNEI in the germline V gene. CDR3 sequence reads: CASSEAREVMNTEAFF. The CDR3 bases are TGTGCCAGCAGTGAAGCGCGTGAAGTCATGAACACTGAAGCTTTCTTT.

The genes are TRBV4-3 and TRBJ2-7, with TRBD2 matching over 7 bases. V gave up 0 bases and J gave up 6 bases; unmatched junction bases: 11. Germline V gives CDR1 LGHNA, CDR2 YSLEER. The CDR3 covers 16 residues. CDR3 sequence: CASSQERGGRYSEQYF. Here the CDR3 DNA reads TGCGCCAGCAGCCAAGAGCGGGGCGGGAGATACTCCGAGCAGTACTTC.

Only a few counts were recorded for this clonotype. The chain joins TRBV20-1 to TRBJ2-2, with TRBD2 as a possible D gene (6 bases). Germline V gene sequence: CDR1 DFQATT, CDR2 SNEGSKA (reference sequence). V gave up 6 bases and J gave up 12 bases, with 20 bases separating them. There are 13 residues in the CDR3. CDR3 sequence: CSADTGVEVKLFF. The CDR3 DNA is TGCAGTGCGGATACGGGAGTTGAAGTAAAGCTGTTTTTT.

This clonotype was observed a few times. CDR3 nucleotides: TGCGCCAGCAGCCCCACACGCAGGGCAGATACGCAGTATTTT. Encoded protein: CASSPTRRADTQYF. The chain couples TRBV4-3 to TRBJ2-3, with D possibly TRBD1 on 5 matching bases. Germline CDR1 is LGHNA and CDR2 is YSLEER. V lost 4 bases and J lost 4, with 12 bases in between. This CDR3 has 14 residues.